The entry below gives a single TCR beta chain sequence along with its context. The sample is drawn from a study of long-term antiretroviral therapy in people with HIV. Samples were assayed with immunoSEQ v3.0 at survey level. Here immunoSEQ multiplex PCR was the method, and the copy in TCRdb shows in-frame clones only, minus some. This sample carries about 22,000 clones, approximately 90% of them seen once, and the ten largest clones take more than 6.5%. CDR1 SGDLS and CDR2 YYNGEE come from the germline V gene. V lost 0 bases, J lost 8 bases, and 17 bases lay in between. The CDR3 covers 15 residues. The TCR was taken from a woman aged 30 to 39 with HIV. Specimen: unsorted PBMCs, collected 1.8 years before starting antiretroviral therapy. The chain links TRBV9 to TRBJ1-2; no firm D call. In nucleotides, the CDR3 is TGTGCCAGCAGCGTAGAGGCTGCAGGTCCGGGGGGCTACACCTTC. Its translation: CASSVEAAGPGGYTF.